These T cell receptor beta chains were read from a single sample in a study of patients and donors after allogeneic stem cell transplantation. TCRdb reprocessed the RT-PCR reads via MiXCR and lists one record per CDR3 protein. There are about 72,000 distinct CDR3 sequences in the sample; about 25% occur only once, and approximately 25% lies in the top ten. Sequencing input: blood, either unsorted or a sorted T cell fraction (not recorded which). These receptors were taken from a human donor who was either an allogeneic HSCT recipient or a stem cell or donor lymphocyte infusion donor (not recorded which). It is not recorded whose cells these are; they may come from a transplant donor. Each CDR3 is given with its conserved first and last residue. Fields, in order: V gene, clone size, J gene, CDR3 protein. Clone size appears in some rows only: once, few, many, or a class for an expanded clone.

>TRBV5-1|NA|TRBJ1-1
CASSRLGQENTEAFF
>TRBV27|NA|TRBJ1-1
CASSLSPDRVAFF
>TRBV7-3|many|TRBJ1-1
CASSTTENTEAFF
>TRBV4-1|NA|TRBJ2-2
CASSQDTRLTGELFF
>TRBV29-1|NA|TRBJ1-1
CSALSGGLVGAFF
>TRBV9|NA|TRBJ2-2
CASSVEIRGTGELFF
>TRBV20-1|few|TRBJ2-7
CSARDLKGGYEQYF
>TRBV6-6|few|TRBJ1-3
CASSSVTSGNTIYF
>TRBV12-3/TRBV12-4|NA|TRBJ1-6
CASGQALHSPLHF
>TRBV18|NA|TRBJ1-1
CASSPPSERTGMMNTEAFF
>TRBV7-9|many|TRBJ2-3
CASSPPPSTDTQYF
>TRBV7-9|NA|TRBJ1-2
CASSLDYRGSNYGYTF
>TRBV6-5|NA|TRBJ1-2
CASSYGGSNYGYTF
>TRBV5-1|NA|TRBJ1-2
CASSTGQGSYGYTF
>TRBV5-1|NA|TRBJ1-1
CASSLVGTTEAFF
>TRBV27|few|TRBJ2-7
CASSLGTDSYEQYF
>TRBV24-1|NA|TRBJ1-5
CATSAPDRAQPQHF
>TRBV27|few|TRBJ2-3
CASSLYRLAGAPDTQYF
>TRBV10-3|NA|TRBJ2-2
CAISRTSGELFF
>TRBV5-1|NA|TRBJ2-2
CASSPTTQAGELFF
>TRBV3-1|few|TRBJ1-4
CASSPLLTNEKLFF
>TRBV25-1|few|TRBJ1-5
CASSAGQAFNQPQHF
>TRBV4-2|NA|TRBJ1-4
CASSQDRNEKLFF
>TRBV12-3/TRBV12-4|NA|TRBJ2-3
CASSRRTDTQYF
>TRBV5-1|NA|TRBJ1-2
CASREPRAYGYTF
>TRBV24-1|few|TRBJ1-5
CAEQGSYQPQHF
>TRBV5-1|few|TRBJ1-5
CASSWTSNQPQHF
>TRBV4-2|NA|TRBJ1-1
CASKRTENTEAFF
>TRBV6-5|NA|TRBJ2-3
CASSRTSGGQGTQYF
>TRBV27|NA|TRBJ2-1
CASRLPISQGNEQFF
>TRBV6-2/TRBV6-3|NA|TRBJ2-2
CASSYAGGRYTGELFF
>TRBV2|few|TRBJ1-4
CASSELRGTGDEKLFF